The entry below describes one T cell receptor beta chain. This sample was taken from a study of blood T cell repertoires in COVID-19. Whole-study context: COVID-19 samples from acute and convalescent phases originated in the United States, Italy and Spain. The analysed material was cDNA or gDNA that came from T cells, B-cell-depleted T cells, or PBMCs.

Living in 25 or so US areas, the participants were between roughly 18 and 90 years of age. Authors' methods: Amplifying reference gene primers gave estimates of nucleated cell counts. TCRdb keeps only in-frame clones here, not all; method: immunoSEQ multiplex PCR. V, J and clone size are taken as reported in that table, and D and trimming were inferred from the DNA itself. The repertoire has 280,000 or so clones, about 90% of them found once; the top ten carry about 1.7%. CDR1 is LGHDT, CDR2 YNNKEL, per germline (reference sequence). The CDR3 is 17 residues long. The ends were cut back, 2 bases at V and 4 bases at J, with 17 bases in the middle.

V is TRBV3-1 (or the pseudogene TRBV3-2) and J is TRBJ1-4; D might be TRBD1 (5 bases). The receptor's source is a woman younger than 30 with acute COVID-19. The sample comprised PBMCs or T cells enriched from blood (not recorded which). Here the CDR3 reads CASSQMGRVDGNEKLFF. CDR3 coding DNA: TGTGCCAGCAGCCAAATGGGCAGGGTCGACGGTAATGAAAAACTGTTTTTT.